The 31 T cell receptor beta chains presented below share a single source sample, sequenced in a study of cytomegalovirus exposure and HLA in healthy donors. PCR employed 60 Vbeta and 13 Jbeta primers. Libraries were prepared by immunoSEQ multiplex PCR; TCRdb keeps only in-frame clonotypes and omits some of them. The sample shows about 150,000 clones, about four fifths of them seen only once. What was sequenced was PBMCs. These receptors were obtained from a girl aged 5 to 17 in good health and CMV-seropositive.

The chain has TRBV9 and TRBJ2-2; tentatively, D is TRBD2 (5 bases). V dropped 0 bases and J dropped 6 bases, with 9 bases sitting between them. Germline V gene data show CDR1 as SGDLS and CDR2 as YYNGEE. This CDR3 spans 14 amino acids. Here the CDR3 reads CASSVVERAGELFF. CDR3 in DNA: TGTGCCAGCAGCGTAGTGGAGAGGGCCGGGGAGCTGTTTTTT. The whole variable domain, remainder taken from reference TRBV9 and TRBJ2-2, is DSGVTQTPKHLITATGQRVTLRCSPRSGDLSVYWYQQSLDQGLQFLIQYYNGEERAKGNILERFSAQQFPDLHSELNLSSLELGDSALYFCASSVVERAGELFFGEGSRLTVL.

The chain uses TRBV5-4 and TRBJ2-5, with 12 bases identical to TRBD2. Trimming took 3 bases from V and 3 from J; bases not matched to a gene: 3. This CDR3 comprises 15 residues. CDR1 is SGHNT, CDR2 YYREEE, per germline (reference sequence). The CDR3 protein is CASSSSSGGEETQYF. The CDR3 nucleotides are TGTGCCAGCAGCTCGTCTAGCGGGGGGGAAGAGACCCAGTACTTC.

The gene calls are TRBV28 and TRBJ1-5; D is perhaps TRBD1 (6 bases). Trimming removed 3 bases at V and 9 bases at J, with 15 bases between. Germline CDR1 and CDR2: MDHEN and SYDVKM. This CDR3 is 14 amino acids long. CDR3 DNA: TGTGCCAGCAGTTTCCCCAGGGGAAAGGGGCCCCAGCATTTT. Translated, it gives CASSFPRGKGPQHF.

V and J are TRBV28 and TRBJ2-7, with TRBD1 matching over 8 bases. Unmatched junction bases numbered 6, after V lost 5 bases and J lost 0 bases. Germline CDR1 is MDHEN and CDR2 is SYDVKM. The length of the CDR3 is 15 residues. The chain's CDR3 is CASSRGQVISYEQYF. DNA for the CDR3: TGTGCCAGCAGTCGGGGACAGGTGATCTCCTACGAGCAGTACTTC.

The chain uses TRBV11-3 and TRBJ2-7; 10 nucleotides align to TRBD1. Germline trimming cut 6 bases from V and 2 bases from J; bases unmatched to any gene: 7. Germline loops: CDR1 SGHNT, CDR2 YENEEA. The CDR3 has 15 residues. The CDR3 sequence is CASSFRQGATYEQYF. The CDR3 DNA reads as TGTGCCAGCAGTTTTCGACAGGGGGCGACCTACGAGCAGTACTTC.

J is TRBJ2-1 and V is TRBV6-1; 9 bases align to TRBD1. The germline V gene has CDR1 MNHNS and CDR2 SASEGT. There are 15 residues in the CDR3. The ends lost 3 bases at V and 8 bases at J; junction bases unmatched: 8. The CDR3 DNA sequence: TGTGCCAGCAGTGATCACGGGACAGGGATCGATGAGCAGTTCTTC. Its protein product is CASSDHGTGIDEQFF.

The chain recombines TRBV9 with TRBJ2-5, with unresolved D. Trimming stripped 3 bases from V and 3 bases from J, with 21 bases between. The CDR3 extends over 17 amino acids. Germline lookup yields CDR1 SGDLS and CDR2 YYNGEE. The CDR3: CASSARPGLTFEETQYF. CDR3 DNA: TGTGCCAGCAGCGCAAGACCGGGTCTCACTTTCGAAGAGACCCAGTACTTC.

This chain uses TRBV5-5 with TRBJ1-2; D is uncertain. Germline-derived CDR1 and CDR2 are SGHKS and YYEKEE (reference sequence). This CDR3 spans 13 amino acids. V shed 0 bases and J shed 4 bases, with 7 bases lying between them. CDR3 nucleotides: TGTGCCAGCAGCTTGGTCGCGGTCTATGGCTACACCTTC. Residues: CASSLVAVYGYTF.

The chain has TRBV7-6 and TRBJ2-2; 10 bases match TRBD1. Germline-derived CDR1 and CDR2 are SGHVS and FNYEAQ. The CDR3 is made up of 15 amino acids. J gave up 7 bases and V 4 bases, and 6 bases lay outside the gene matches. The CDR3 region has the DNA TGTGCCAGCAGCTCCGGGACAGGGGTTCTCGGGGAGCTGTTTTTT. This translates into CASSSGTGVLGELFF. Full variable domain (outside the CDR3, taken from reference TRBV7-6 and TRBJ2-2): GAGVSQSPRYKVTKRGQDVALRCDPISGHVSLYWYRQALGQGPEFLTYFNYEAQQDKSGLPNDRFSAERPEGSISTLTIQRTEQRDSAMYRCASSSGTGVLGELFFGEGSRLTVL.

V and J are TRBV5-1 and TRBJ2-5; D uncertain. V lost 5 bases and J 1 base, leaving 9 bases between the germline ends. The CDR3 has 13 amino acids. The V gene's germline CDR1 is SGHRS and CDR2 YFSETQ. The CDR3 DNA is TGCGCCAGCAGGCTGAGCCTCCAAGAGACCCAGTACTTC. Protein: CASRLSLQETQYF.

The chain uses TRBV7-9 and TRBJ2-7; tentatively, D is TRBD2 (6 bases). Trimming took off 1 base at V and 4 bases at J, with 17 bases between the two ends. Germline assignment: CDR1 SEHNR and CDR2 FQNEAQ (reference sequence). The CDR3 sequence is 16 residues long. The chain's CDR3 is CASSLEPGGPPYEQYF. In DNA form, the CDR3 reads TGTGCCAGCAGCTTAGAACCAGGAGGGCCCCCATACGAGCAGTACTTC.

The rearrangement uses TRBV5-1 and TRBJ1-5, with TRBD1 matching over 11 bases. Germline lookup yields CDR1 SGHRS and CDR2 YFSETQ. Trimming at V came to 4 bases and at J to 7 bases, leaving 7 bases not matched to a gene. The CDR3 loop spans 15 amino acids. CDR3 residues: CASSPGQGARQPQHF. DNA for the CDR3: TGCGCCAGCAGCCCCGGACAGGGGGCGAGGCAGCCCCAGCATTTT.

CDR3 sequence (DNA): TGCGCCAGCAGCTTGTCACCCACGAAGCGGGGGGGCCACAATGAGCAGTTCTTC. Translation gives CASSLSPTKRGGHNEQFF. The genes are TRBV5-1 and TRBJ2-1; TRBD2 matches at 10 bases. This CDR3 comprises 18 residues. Germline V gene data show CDR1 as SGHRS and CDR2 as YFSETQ. Trimming cost V 1 base and J 5 bases; bases outside gene matches: 12.

V usage is TRBV10-3 and J usage is TRBJ1-1; TRBD1 agrees at 11 bases. The CDR3 is 18 residues long. V lost 6 bases and J lost 0; bases outside the gene matches: 12. Germline V CDR1 and CDR2: ENHRY, SYGVKD. CDR3 protein: CAIRGTGGITGMNTEAFF. The CDR3 DNA reads TGTGCCATCAGAGGGACAGGGGGGATAACAGGGATGAACACTGAAGCTTTCTTT.

The CDR3 DNA is TGTGCCAGCAGCTACGGTACCAACACTGAAGCTTTCTTT. Protein product: CASSYGTNTEAFF. The rearrangement uses TRBV7-2 and TRBJ1-1; no reliable D call. Trimming took off 4 bases at V and 2 bases at J, with 8 bases between the two ends. CDR3 length equals 13 residues. From germline, CDR1 is SGHTA and CDR2 FQGNSA. Combining the CDR3 with reference TRBV7-2 and TRBJ1-1 gives the whole variable domain GAGVSQSPSNKVTEKGKDVELRCDPISGHTALYWYRQSLGQGLEFLIYFQGNSAPDKSGLPSDRFSAERTGGSVSTLTIQRTQQEDSAVYLCASSYGTNTEAFFGQGTRLTVV.

The chain has TRBV13 and TRBJ1-2, with a tentative D call TRBD1 (6 bases). The CDR3 has 15 amino acids. V lost 4 bases and J lost 7, with 19 bases in between. In germline, CDR1 is PRHDT, CDR2 FYEKMQ (reference sequence). For the CDR3, the DNA is TGTGCCAGCAGCTCTCTCCTGGCGGGGGCGGGTGGCTACACCTTC. Protein product: CASSSLLAGAGGYTF.

CDR3 sequence reads: CASSLIQGAYEQYF. For the CDR3, the DNA is TGTGCCAGCAGCTTAATACAGGGGGCTTACGAGCAGTACTTC. This chain links TRBV7-6 with TRBJ2-7; 9 bases are a match to TRBD1. The V segment lost 2 bases and the J segment 4 bases; nucleotides outside the gene matches: 3. CDR3 size: 14 residues. Per the germline V gene, CDR1 is SGHVS and CDR2 is FNYEAQ.

This clone was detected a few times. The J gene is TRBJ2-1, the V gene TRBV13; TRBD2 matches at 8 bases. The CDR3 loop spans 14 amino acids. The germline V gene encodes CDR1 PRHDT and CDR2 FYEKMQ (reference sequence). J gave up 10 bases and V 7 bases, and 12 bases lay outside the gene matches. CDR3 sequence (DNA): TGTGCCAGCACCATCCGTGCGGGAGGAGGAGAGCAGTTCTTC. Its protein product is CASTIRAGGGEQFF.

In its sample, this clone was seen a few times. This chain joins TRBV10-1 and TRBJ1-6, with no clear D. In germline, CDR1 is WNHNN, CDR2 SYGVQD (reference sequence). Trimming left V 6 bases short and J 9 bases short, with 12 bases between. The CDR3 totals 13 residues. CDR3 sequence (DNA): TGCGCCAGCAGCGATCTCAGATTTTCACCCCTCCACTTT. Its protein is CASSDLRFSPLHF.

This clone was seen only a few times. The chain is built from TRBV9 and TRBJ2-1, with D perhaps TRBD2 (5 bases). The CDR3 spans 14 residues. V lost 2 bases, J lost 6 bases, and 12 bases lay in between. CDR1 SGDLS and CDR2 YYNGEE come from the germline V gene. In DNA form, the CDR3 reads TGTGCCAGCAGCGTCGTCGGGGAAGTCAATGAGCAGTTCTTC. Translation gives CASSVVGEVNEQFF.

This chain joins TRBV29-1 and TRBJ1-2, with 7 bases matching TRBD1. CDR3 length: 15 residues. From germline, CDR1 is SQVTM and CDR2 ANQGSEA. V shed 1 base, J shed 2 bases, and the junction held 7 bases outside the gene matches. DNA for the CDR3: TGCAGCGTTGAAGGTGGGACAGTGAAGAACTATGGCTACACCTTC. Its protein product is CSVEGGTVKNYGYTF.

Regarding this clone: In the same sample, other DNA sequences code for this CDR3. The chain is built from TRBV9 and TRBJ1-3; unclear D gene. Between the trimmed V and J ends, which lost 5 bases and 0 bases, there was a span of 9 bases. CDR3 length: 14 residues. From germline, CDR1 is SGDLS and CDR2 YYNGEE. The CDR3 reads CASSARSSGNTIYF. The CDR3 nucleotides read TGTGCCAGCAGTGCAAGGAGCTCTGGAAACACCATATATTTT.

The gene calls are TRBV6-5 and TRBJ2-7, with 9 bases that match TRBD1. CDR1 and CDR2 (germline): MNHEY, SVGAGI. The CDR3 is made up of 14 amino acids. V lost 6 bases to trimming and J lost 6 bases; unmatched junction nucleotides: 9. The CDR3 DNA follows: TGTGCCAGCAGGATAGGGGGGACAGGGCGCGAGCAGTACTTC. Translated: CASRIGGTGREQYF.

This rearrangement joins TRBV5-6 to TRBJ2-5; TRBD2 matches 14 bases. The DNA end lines up better with TRBJ2-7; the J call may be wrong. CDR1 SGHDT and CDR2 YYEEEE come from the germline V gene. The CDR3 loop spans 17 amino acids. The CDR3 loop is CASSQGLAGAYSYEQYF. CDR3 DNA sequence: TGTGCCAGCAGCCAGGGACTAGCGGGGGCCTACTCCTACGAGCAGTACTTC.

This clone was seen more than once but under ten times. This chain connects TRBV6-6 to TRBJ1-2; TRBD1 might be the D (5 bases). The CDR3 runs to 14 residues. Germline-derived CDR1 and CDR2 are MNHNY and SVGAGI (reference sequence). Between the trimmed V and J ends, which lost 10 bases and 3 bases, there was a span of 18 bases. The CDR3 coding sequence is TGTGCCACCGGAAGCCACGACAGAGACTATGGCTACACCTTC. Protein product: CATGSHDRDYGYTF.

This rearrangement joins TRBV6-6 to TRBJ1-5, with 9 positions matching TRBD1. This CDR3 is 16 amino acids long. J was trimmed by 4 bases and V by 6 bases; bases with no gene match: 10. Looked up from germline, CDR1 is MNHNY and CDR2 is SVGAGI (reference sequence). The CDR3 reads CASSPVDRGNNQPQHF. The DNA for the CDR3 is TGTGCCAGCAGCCCCGTAGACAGGGGGAATAATCAGCCCCAGCATTTT.

This chain uses TRBV6-5 with TRBJ1-1; D unresolved. From germline, CDR1 is MNHEY and CDR2 SVGAGI. Between the trimmed V and J ends, which lost 2 bases and 7 bases, there was a span of 5 bases. The CDR3 loop spans 11 amino acids. CDR3 nucleotides: TGTGCCAGCAGTTACCCGGGTGAAGCTTTCTTT. The encoded protein is CASSYPGEAFF.

The gene calls are TRBV18 and TRBJ2-7; the D is unclear. V was trimmed by 6 bases and J by 3 bases, leaving 12 bases between them. This CDR3 comprises 13 residues. Germline V gene lookup returns CDR1 KGHSH and CDR2 LQKENI. The CDR3 DNA reads TGTGCCAGCTCTCCTTCTTCCAGCTACGAGCAGTACTTC. This gives the protein CASSPSSSYEQYF.

This sequence joins TRBV9 and TRBJ1-6; TRBD1 agrees at 7 bases. Germline assignment: CDR1 SGDLS and CDR2 YYNGEE. Trimming at V came to 0 bases and at J to 7 bases, leaving 4 bases not matched to a gene. The CDR3 sequence is 15 residues long. CDR3 amino acids: CASSVAEGANSPLHF. The CDR3 DNA sequence: TGTGCCAGCAGCGTAGCGGAGGGGGCAAATTCACCCCTCCACTTT.

In regard to this clone: At one end the junction does not follow the germline gene, possibly because of a read error. The CDR3 region has the DNA TGCGCCAGCAGCCAAGATGGCGGGACTCGCTCCTTC. Its protein product is CASSQDGGTRSF. The rearrangement joins TRBV4-1 to TRBJ2-7; tentative D call: TRBD2 (6 bases). Germline assignment: CDR1 MGHRA and CDR2 YSYEKL. The CDR3 is made up of 12 amino acids.

Concerning this clone: Its ends do not fully match the called genes, so a read error is possible. V and J are TRBV5-4 and TRBJ2-1; D might be TRBD2 (6 bases). The CDR3 runs 12 residues. CDR1 is SGHNT and CDR2 is YYREEE in the germline V gene (reference sequence). The CDR3 loop is CASSPPGGAGIF. Here the CDR3 DNA reads TGTGCCAGCAGCCCTCCAGGAGGTGCGGGGATCTTC.